One T cell receptor beta chain is described in this entry. The entry originates in a study of T cell changes during pregnancy in multiple sclerosis. This table comes from immunoSEQ multiplex PCR, and its TCRdb copy is limited to in-frame clones, with some not included. Among about 37,000 clones, roughly nine tenths were seen once, and the ten largest hold over 0.45%. Sequencing used CD4+ T cells from peripheral blood mononuclear cells, obtained in the third trimester of pregnancy. This sequence originates from a female donor in good health, enrolled as a control in a pregnancy study.

This CDR3 reads CATSRDNDGLMSGSETQYF. Here the CDR3 DNA reads TGTGCCACCAGCAGAGATAACGATGGATTAATGAGTGGTAGCGAGACCCAGTACTTC. The V call is TRBV15, the J call TRBJ2-5, with D uncertain. Germline V gives CDR1 LNHNV, CDR2 YYDKDF (reference sequence). Trimming removed 0 bases at V and 5 bases at J, with 25 bases between. This CDR3 is 19 amino acids long. Filled out from reference TRBV15 and TRBJ2-5, the complete variable domain reads DAMVIQNPRYQVTQFGKPVTLSCSQTLNHNVMYWYQQKSSQAPKLLFHYYDKDFNNEADTPDNFQSRRPNTSFCFLDIRSPGLGDTAMYLCATSRDNDGLMSGSETQYFGPGTRLLVL.